This passage covers 21 T cell receptor beta chains from one sample sequenced in a study of blood T cell repertoires in COVID-19. Sequenced by immunoSEQ multiplex PCR; TCRdb stores in-frame clones only, minus some. The table lists 310,000 or so clones, approximately 90% of them singletons, with about 10% in the top ten. Material for sequencing was PBMCs or T cells enriched from blood (not recorded which). The receptors originated from a woman between 18 and 29 years old who had recovered from COVID-19.

This chain links TRBV14 with TRBJ1-1; D gene unclear. There are 12 residues in the CDR3. Germline assignment: CDR1 SGHDN and CDR2 FVKESK. The germline V and J ends were trimmed by 3 bases and 0 bases, with 2 bases remaining between them. The CDR3 loop reads CASSHMNTEAFF. The CDR3 DNA sequence: TGTGCCAGCAGCCATATGAACACTGAAGCTTTCTTT.

J is TRBJ1-2 and V is TRBV6-5, with 10 bases fitting TRBD1. This CDR3 region has 15 residues. Germline lookup yields CDR1 MNHEY and CDR2 SVGAGI. The V gene end was trimmed by 2 bases and the J gene end by 4 bases; junction bases not matched to a gene: 4. CDR3 DNA: TGTGCCAGCAGTTACGGGACAGGGGCCGGCTATGGCTACACCTTC. This sequence encodes CASSYGTGAGYGYTF.

This clone was seen only a few times. The chain uses TRBV2 and TRBJ2-2; D perhaps matches TRBD2 (6 bases). Germline V gene sequence: CDR1 SNHLY, CDR2 FYNNEI. Trimming pared 6 bases from V and 3 bases from J, leaving 8 bases between. This CDR3 has 13 amino acids. CDR3 nucleotide sequence: TGTGCCAGCAGAAGGGAGGACACCGGGGAGCTGTTTTTT. Its protein product is CASRREDTGELFF.

This clone was recorded a few times. The rearrangement joins TRBV7-2 to TRBJ1-5, with D possibly being TRBD1 (6 bases). The CDR3 contains 15 residues. The germline gives CDR1 SGHTA, CDR2 FQGNSA. Trimming removed 3 bases at V and 2 bases at J, with 11 bases between. CDR3 loop: CASSFGTFGNQPQHF. CDR3 in DNA: TGTGCCAGCAGCTTTGGGACATTTGGCAATCAGCCCCAGCATTTT.

The J gene is TRBJ1-5, the V gene TRBV6-5, with D perhaps matching TRBD1 (6 bases). Germline lookup yields CDR1 MNHEY and CDR2 SVGAGI. Trimming left V 2 bases short and J 7 bases short, with 9 bases between. There are 13 residues in the CDR3. CDR3 nucleotide sequence: TGTGCCAGCAGTTACGAGAGGGGGCAGCCCCAGCATTTT. Its translation: CASSYERGQPQHF.

Only one count was recorded for this clone. The chain employs TRBV3-1 (or the pseudogene TRBV3-2) and TRBJ1-2; 9 positions match TRBD1. The CDR3 is made up of 14 amino acids. Trimming removed 6 bases from V and 5 bases from J; junction bases left unmatched: 7. CDR1 is LGHDT, CDR2 YNNKEL, per germline (reference sequence). The CDR3 region has the DNA TGTGCCAGCAGACCTACAGGGGGCGCATATGGCTACACCTTC. It codes for CASRPTGGAYGYTF.

This clone was recorded at least ten times. CDR3 in DNA: TGTGCCAGTAGTCCCTTAGGAGTCACTACGAACACCGGGGAGCTGTTTTTT. It codes for CASSPLGVTTNTGELFF. The chain carries TRBV19 and TRBJ2-2; D gene ambiguous. Germline loops: CDR1 LNHDA, CDR2 SQIVND (reference sequence). The CDR3 consists of 17 residues. V lost 5 bases and J 0 bases, leaving 16 bases between the germline ends.

The CDR3 DNA sequence: TGTGCCAGCAGCCAAGGGGGCCAGGACCCCGGGGAGCTGTTTTTT. This gives the protein CASSQGGQDPGELFF. The chain couples TRBV3-1 (or the pseudogene TRBV3-2) to TRBJ2-2; D may be TRBD1 (5 bases). CDR1 and CDR2 from the germline V gene are LGHDT and YNNKEL (reference sequence). Trimming took 1 base from V and 6 from J, leaving 12 bases between them. The CDR3 loop spans 15 amino acids.

V is TRBV29-1 and J is TRBJ2-5; maybe TRBD2 (6 bases). There are 14 residues in the CDR3. Trimming stripped 6 bases from V and 0 bases from J, with 14 bases between. CDR1 SQVTM and CDR2 ANQGSEA come from the germline V gene. DNA of the CDR3: TGCAGCGTCGCTACTAGCACCCACCAAGAGACCCAGTACTTC. Protein sequence: CSVATSTHQETQYF.

Written as DNA, the CDR3 is TGTGCCTGGAGTGTAGGGACTAGCGGGGTTTCGAACACCGGGGAGCTGTTTTTT. The encoded protein is CAWSVGTSGVSNTGELFF. The chain uses TRBV30 and TRBJ2-2; 13 positions match TRBD2. J lost 0 bases, V lost 0 bases, and 4 bases had no gene match. This CDR3 is 18 amino acids long. Germline values: CDR1 GTSNPN, CDR2 SVGIG (reference sequence).

The rearrangement joins TRBV27 to TRBJ2-1, with TRBD1 identical over 7 bases. The CDR3 is 15 amino acids. V shed 4 bases, J shed 2 bases, and the junction held 5 bases outside the gene matches. Looked up from germline, CDR1 is MNHEY and CDR2 is SMNVEV (reference sequence). The CDR3 nucleotides are TGTGCCAGCAGTTCCTCAGGGGGTCCCTACAATGAGCAGTTCTTC. Its protein product is CASSSSGGPYNEQFF.

The rearrangement uses TRBV24-1 and TRBJ1-5; D is ambiguous. The CDR3 runs to 14 residues. Germline V gives CDR1 KGHDR, CDR2 SFDVKD. V was trimmed by 0 bases and J by 7 bases, leaving 9 bases between them. The CDR3 DNA sequence: TGTGCCACCAGTGATTTGGAAGGGAGACAGCCCCAGCATTTT. It yields the protein CATSDLEGRQPQHF.

This rearrangement joins TRBV6-1 to TRBJ1-5; D is undetermined. The V gene's germline CDR1 is MNHNS and CDR2 SASEGT. Between the trimmed V and J ends, which lost 2 bases and 2 bases, there was a span of 10 bases. This CDR3 has 15 amino acids. Here the CDR3 reads CASSEFSQGNQPQHF. CDR3 in DNA: TGTGCCAGCAGTGAATTCTCGCAGGGCAATCAGCCCCAGCATTTT.

The rearrangement joins TRBV24-1 to TRBJ2-3; TRBD2 aligns across 13 bases. V trimming: 3 bases; J trimming: 6 bases; junction bases outside the gene matches: 17. In germline, CDR1 is KGHDR, CDR2 SFDVKD. The CDR3 runs to 20 residues. CDR3 region: CATSDNSPGLAGYRRDTQYF. The CDR3 DNA reads TGTGCCACCAGTGATAACTCCCCGGGACTAGCGGGGTACAGACGGGATACGCAGTATTTT.

The V call is TRBV19, the J call TRBJ1-2, with 9 bases lining up with TRBD1. Germline lookup yields CDR1 LNHDA and CDR2 SQIVND (reference sequence). This CDR3 contains 15 residues. V dropped 4 bases and J dropped 7; count of bases not matched to a gene: 10. CDR3 nucleotide sequence: TGTGCCAGTAGTAGGACGGGACAGGGAATAGGTGGCTACACCTTC. Its translation is CASSRTGQGIGGYTF.

This chain links TRBV2 with TRBJ2-3; D may be TRBD1 (6 bases). The V gene's germline CDR1 is SNHLY and CDR2 FYNNEI. Trimming pared 5 bases from V and 6 bases from J, leaving 9 bases between. The CDR3 covers 12 residues. In DNA, the CDR3 is TGTGCCAGCAGTTACAGGGTTGATACGCAGTATTTT. Residues: CASSYRVDTQYF.

The gene calls are TRBV5-8 and TRBJ2-7; TRBD2 agrees at 9 bases. V lost 0 bases to trimming and J lost 6 bases; unmatched junction nucleotides: 7. The CDR3 is made up of 15 amino acids. Germline V gene lookup returns CDR1 SGHTS and CDR2 YDEGEE. The CDR3 DNA follows: TGTGCCAGCAGCTTGGATAGTAGCGGGAGCGGCGAGCAGTACTTC. It translates to CASSLDSSGSGEQYF.

This chain uses TRBV3-1 (or the pseudogene TRBV3-2) with TRBJ2-1, with TRBD2 as a possible D gene (5 bases). The CDR3 consists of 16 residues. The V and J ends lost 1 base and 2 bases respectively, with 12 bases between them. Germline V gives CDR1 LGHDT, CDR2 YNNKEL (reference sequence). The CDR3 sequence: CASSQVGMGPYNEQFF. DNA for the CDR3: TGTGCCAGCAGCCAAGTCGGGATGGGTCCCTACAATGAGCAGTTCTTC.

This clone came up once. The genes are TRBV5-1 and TRBJ1-1; D is perhaps TRBD1 (5 bases). Trimming removed 3 bases at V and 1 base at J, with 10 bases between. The CDR3 sequence is 14 residues long. CDR1 SGHRS and CDR2 YFSETQ come from the germline V gene. CDR3 nucleotide sequence: TGCGCCAGCAGCTCGGGACTCCAGAACACTGAAGCTTTCTTT. The encoded protein is CASSSGLQNTEAFF.

The chain combines TRBV5-5 with TRBJ2-7; D is undetermined. The germline gives CDR1 SGHKS, CDR2 YYEKEE (reference sequence). V was clipped by 2 bases and J by 3 bases, with 12 bases between them. The length of the CDR3 is 14 residues. The CDR3, as DNA: TGTGCCAGCAGCTTTTTGCAGCCGGGCTACGAGCAGTACTTC. It is translated as CASSFLQPGYEQYF. Complete variable domain (other parts from reference TRBV5-5 and TRBJ2-7): DAGVTQSPTHLIKTRGQQVTLRCSPISGHKSVSWYQQVLGQGPQFIFQYYEKEERGRGNFPDRFSARQFPNYSSELNVNALLLGDSALYLCASSFLQPGYEQYFGPGTRLTVT.

This chain joins TRBV24-1 and TRBJ2-3, with 8 bases that match TRBD2. The germline V gene has CDR1 KGHDR and CDR2 SFDVKD. V shed 3 bases and J 0 bases; nucleotides not matched to a gene: 7. The CDR3 is 17 residues long. As DNA, the CDR3 is TGTGCCACCAGTGATGGGACTAGTGCCTATAGCACAGATACGCAGTATTTT. Translated: CATSDGTSAYSTDTQYF.